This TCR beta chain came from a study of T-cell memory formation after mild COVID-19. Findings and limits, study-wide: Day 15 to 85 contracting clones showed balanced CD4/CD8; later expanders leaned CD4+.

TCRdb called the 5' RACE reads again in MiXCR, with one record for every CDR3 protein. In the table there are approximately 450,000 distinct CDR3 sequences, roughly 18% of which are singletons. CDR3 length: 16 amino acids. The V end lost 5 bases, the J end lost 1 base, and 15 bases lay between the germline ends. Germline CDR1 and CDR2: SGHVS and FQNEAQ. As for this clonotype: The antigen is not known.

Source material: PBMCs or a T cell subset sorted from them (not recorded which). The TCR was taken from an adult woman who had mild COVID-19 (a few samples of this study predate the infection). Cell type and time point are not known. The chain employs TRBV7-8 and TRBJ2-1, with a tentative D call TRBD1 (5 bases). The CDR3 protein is CASSPLGPGSYNEQFF. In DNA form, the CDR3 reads TGTGCCAGCAGCCCTCTAGGTCCAGGGTCCTACAATGAGCAGTTCTTC. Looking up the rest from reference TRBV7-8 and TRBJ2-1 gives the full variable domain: GAGVSQSPRYKVAKRGQDVALRCDPISGHVSLFWYQQALGQGPEFLTYFQNEAQLDKSGLPSDRFFAERPEGSVSTLKIQRTQQEDSAVYLCASSPLGPGSYNEQFFGPGTRLTVL.